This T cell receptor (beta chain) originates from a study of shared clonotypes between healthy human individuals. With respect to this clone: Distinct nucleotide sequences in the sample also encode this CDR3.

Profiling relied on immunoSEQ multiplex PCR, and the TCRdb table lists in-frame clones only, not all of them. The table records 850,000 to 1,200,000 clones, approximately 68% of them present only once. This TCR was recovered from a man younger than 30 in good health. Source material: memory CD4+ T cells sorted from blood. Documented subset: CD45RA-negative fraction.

The CDR3 reads CASSFNTDTQYF. The CDR3 DNA is TGTGCCAGCAGCTTCAACACAGATACGCAGTATTTT. The rearrangement links TRBV7-2 to TRBJ2-3, with D unclear. Germline lookup yields CDR1 SGHTA and CDR2 FQGNSA. The length of the CDR3 is 12 residues. Trimming stripped 3 bases from V and 2 bases from J, with 3 bases between. Full variable domain (rest looked up from reference TRBV7-2 and TRBJ2-3): GAGVSQSPSNKVTEKGKDVELRCDPISGHTALYWYRQSLGQGLEFLIYFQGNSAPDKSGLPSDRFSAERTGGSVSTLTIQRTQQEDSAVYLCASSFNTDTQYFGPGTRLTVL.